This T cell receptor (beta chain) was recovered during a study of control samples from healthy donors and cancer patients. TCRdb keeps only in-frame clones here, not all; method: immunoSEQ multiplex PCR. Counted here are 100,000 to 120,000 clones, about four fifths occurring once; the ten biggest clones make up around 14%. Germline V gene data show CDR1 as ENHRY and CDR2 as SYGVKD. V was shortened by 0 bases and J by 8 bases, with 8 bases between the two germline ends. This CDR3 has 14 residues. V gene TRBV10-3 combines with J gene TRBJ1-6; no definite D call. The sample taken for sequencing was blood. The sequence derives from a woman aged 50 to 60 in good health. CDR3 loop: CAISESASDSPLHF. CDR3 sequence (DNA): TGTGCCATCAGTGAGTCCGCCAGCGATTCACCCCTCCACTTT.